What follows are 22 T cell receptor beta chains derived from one specimen sequenced in a study of shared clonotypes between healthy human individuals. Profiled with immunoSEQ multiplex PCR; TCRdb holds only in-frame clones, not every one. The data show about 2.4 million clones, with 85% to 95% seen just once and over 0.12% held by the top ten. Sequencing input: naive CD4+ T cells sorted from blood. Documented subset: CD45RA+ positively selected. The receptors originated from a man younger than 35 in good health.

This chain links TRBV7-8 with TRBJ1-4, with D possibly matching TRBD1 (6 bases). Trimming removed 6 bases at V and 7 bases at J, with 18 bases between. The germline V gene has CDR1 SGHVS and CDR2 FQNEAQ. The CDR3 has 15 amino acids. The CDR3 DNA reads TGTGCCAGCAGTTACAAACAGGGTTTATTTGAAAAACTGTTTTTT. Its protein is CASSYKQGLFEKLFF.

The chain employs TRBV7-6 and TRBJ1-2, with D uncertain. Germline CDR1 is SGHVS and CDR2 is FNYEAQ. The germline V and J ends were trimmed by 5 bases and 4 bases, with 11 bases remaining between them. The CDR3 contains 13 residues. The CDR3 coding sequence is TGTGCCAGCAGCGAAGGACCGTCCTATGGCTACACCTTC. Translating it yields CASSEGPSYGYTF.

The genes are TRBV7-9 and TRBJ2-6, with D tentatively TRBD2 (6 bases). Germline assignment: CDR1 SEHNR and CDR2 FQNEAQ (reference sequence). The CDR3 contains 19 residues. The ends were cut back, 4 bases at V and 4 bases at J, with 23 bases in the middle. The chain's CDR3 is CASSSPAGTSRKGANVLTF. In nucleotides, the CDR3 is TGTGCCAGCAGCTCTCCCGCCGGGACTTCCCGTAAGGGGGCCAACGTCCTGACTTTC.

The rearrangement uses TRBV9 and TRBJ2-7; TRBD1 is a possible D gene (6 bases). Germline-derived CDR1 and CDR2 are SGDLS and YYNGEE. The CDR3 is made up of 15 amino acids. The germline V and J ends were trimmed by 0 bases and 1 base, with 11 bases remaining between them. The CDR3 is CASSVETGFSYEQYF. CDR3 DNA: TGTGCCAGCAGCGTAGAGACAGGTTTTTCCTACGAGCAGTACTTC. Full variable domain (rest looked up from reference TRBV9 and TRBJ2-7): DSGVTQTPKHLITATGQRVTLRCSPRSGDLSVYWYQQSLDQGLQFLIQYYNGEERAKGNILERFSAQQFPDLHSELNLSSLELGDSALYFCASSVETGFSYEQYFGPGTRLTVT.

This clone was seen a few times. The rearrangement joins TRBV5-1 to TRBJ1-1; D uncertain. V dropped 4 bases and J dropped 7 bases, with 20 bases sitting between them. CDR3 length: 15 amino acids. Germline V gene sequence: CDR1 SGHRS, CDR2 YFSETQ. The CDR3 nucleotides read TGCGCCAGCAGCCTCCGCGGCGCTTTGGGCGTTGAAGCTTTCTTT. The encoded protein is CASSLRGALGVEAFF.

Comment on this clone: It may be a read error: a sequence one base away is much more abundant. The same CDR3 also results from other DNA sequences found in this sample. The rearrangement joins TRBV30 to TRBJ1-1; D gene ambiguous. The germline V gene has CDR1 GTSNPN and CDR2 SVGIG (reference sequence). Trimming took off 3 bases at V and 5 bases at J, with 10 bases between the two ends. The CDR3 contains 12 residues. The CDR3 spells CAWRGGRTEAFF. CDR3 nucleotide sequence: TGTGCCTGGAGGGGAGGGAGAACTGAAGCTTTCTTT.

The J gene is TRBJ2-7, the V gene TRBV11-2; possibly TRBD1 for D (5 bases). This CDR3 has 13 residues. Germline V lookup: CDR1 SGHAT, CDR2 FQNNGV. The germline V and J ends were trimmed by 2 bases and 3 bases, with 8 bases remaining between them. The CDR3 here is CASSLRQFYEQYF. CDR3 sequence (DNA): TGTGCCAGCAGCTTACGACAGTTCTACGAGCAGTACTTC.

This clone was counted only a few times. The chain is built from TRBV18 and TRBJ1-1, with D unresolved. The CDR3 length is 13 residues. Germline loops: CDR1 KGHSH, CDR2 LQKENI. The V end was cut by 4 bases, the J end by 0 bases, with 6 bases between. The CDR3 region is CASSHDLNTEAFF. The CDR3 DNA follows: TGTGCCAGCTCACATGACCTGAACACTGAAGCTTTCTTT.

The chain uses TRBV5-1 and TRBJ2-5; D possibly corresponds to TRBD2 (6 bases). CDR3 length equals 14 residues. Trimming shortened V by 5 bases and J by 2 bases, and 13 bases separated the two germline ends. The V gene's germline CDR1 is SGHRS and CDR2 YFSETQ. In DNA, the CDR3 is TGCGCCAGCAGTGGCGGGGCGGCACAAGAGACCCAGTACTTC. It yields the protein CASSGGAAQETQYF.

This rearrangement joins TRBV11-2 to TRBJ2-5, with a possible D match to TRBD2 (5 bases). V was clipped by 5 bases and J by 5 bases, with 12 bases between them. The CDR3 consists of 13 residues. Per the germline V gene, CDR1 is SGHAT and CDR2 is FQNNGV. The CDR3 sequence: CASSPGILETQYF. CDR3 nucleotides: TGTGCCAGCAGCCCCGGGATATTGGAGACCCAGTACTTC.

The CDR3 bases are TGTGCCAGCAGTTATCGAGGGGCTATCCGGAATGAGCAGTTCTTC. As protein: CASSYRGAIRNEQFF. V and J are TRBV6-5 and TRBJ2-1; D may correspond to TRBD1 or TRBD2 (5 bases each). V was clipped by 3 bases and J by 7 bases, with 16 bases between them. The germline gives CDR1 MNHEY, CDR2 SVGAGI. The CDR3 has 15 amino acids.

The chain links TRBV29-1 to TRBJ1-1; possibly TRBD1 for D (5 bases). This CDR3 region has 13 residues. The V end lost 5 bases, the J end lost 3 bases, and 13 bases lay between the germline ends. In germline, CDR1 is SQVTM, CDR2 ANQGSEA. The CDR3 reads CSVRGSSYTEAFF. For the CDR3, the DNA is TGCAGCGTTCGGGGGAGCTCCTACACTGAAGCTTTCTTT.

V is TRBV6-5 and J is TRBJ2-1; D is ambiguous. Between the trimmed V and J ends, which lost 0 bases and 1 base, there was a span of 7 bases. Germline V gene lookup returns CDR1 MNHEY and CDR2 SVGAGI. This CDR3 has 15 amino acids. For the CDR3, the DNA is TGTGCCAGCAGTTACTCGTTGCAGTCCTACAATGAGCAGTTCTTC. Translated, it gives CASSYSLQSYNEQFF.

The genes are TRBV7-2 and TRBJ1-1, with D unclear. Trimming stripped 0 bases from V and 0 bases from J, with 8 bases between. The CDR3 length is 15 residues. Germline assignment: CDR1 SGHTA and CDR2 FQGNSA. The CDR3 spells CASSLANILNTEAFF. The CDR3 DNA follows: TGTGCCAGCAGCTTAGCTAACATCCTGAACACTGAAGCTTTCTTT.

The rearrangement joins TRBV6-6 to TRBJ1-3, with TRBD1 matching over 8 bases. The J segment lost 4 bases and the V segment lost 2 bases, leaving 7 bases of the junction unmatched. Germline V lookup: CDR1 MNHNY, CDR2 SVGAGI (reference sequence). CDR3 size: 16 residues. In DNA form, the CDR3 reads TGTGCCAGCAGTTACCCTCCGACAGGGGAAGGAAACACCATATATTTT. It encodes CASSYPPTGEGNTIYF.

The chain recombines TRBV6-5 with TRBJ1-5; D is undetermined. V lost 4 bases to trimming and J lost 0 bases, with 10 bases between them. CDR3 length: 15 residues. CDR1 and CDR2 from the germline V gene are MNHEY and SVGAGI. As DNA, the CDR3 is TGTGCCAGCAGTTTCAGCAGGTATAGCAATCAGCCCCAGCATTTT. Protein: CASSFSRYSNQPQHF.

The chain uses TRBV7-2 and TRBJ2-1; 7 nucleotides agree with TRBD1. Germline V gives CDR1 SGHTA, CDR2 FQGNSA. The length of the CDR3 is 15 residues. J lost 1 base, V lost 5 bases, and 5 bases had no gene match. The CDR3 DNA reads TGTGCCAGCAGCCGGGACAGAACATCCTACAATGAGCAGTTCTTC. This sequence encodes CASSRDRTSYNEQFF.

The chain joins TRBV6-6 to TRBJ1-1; no definite D call. V gave up 2 bases and J gave up 5 bases, with 9 bases separating them. Germline V CDR1 and CDR2: MNHNY, SVGAGI (reference sequence). The CDR3 runs 13 residues. The CDR3: CASSYEAVTEAFF. CDR3 bases: TGTGCCAGCAGTTACGAGGCAGTTACTGAAGCTTTCTTT.

V and J are TRBV6-5 and TRBJ2-7, with D perhaps matching TRBD2 (7 bases). The germline CDR1 and CDR2 sequences are MNHEY and SVGAGI. Trimming removed 4 bases from V and 1 base from J, with 17 bases in between. The CDR3 is made up of 16 amino acids. CDR3 nucleotide sequence: TGTGCCAGCAGTTCCATAGGGGGGGCTTTTTCCTACGAGCAGTACTTC. Amino acid sequence: CASSSIGGAFSYEQYF.

The rearrangement joins TRBV5-1 to TRBJ2-1; 10 bases align to TRBD1. V lost 0 bases, J lost 9 bases, and 6 bases stayed unmatched. There are 15 residues in the CDR3. The germline V gene encodes CDR1 SGHRS and CDR2 YFSETQ. The chain's CDR3 is CASSLEGQGIGEQFF. CDR3 coding DNA: TGCGCCAGCAGCTTGGAGGGACAGGGGATTGGTGAGCAGTTCTTC. The complete variable domain, with remaining parts taken from reference TRBV5-1 and TRBJ2-1, reads KAGVTQTPRYLIKTRGQQVTLSCSPISGHRSVSWYQQTPGQGLQFLFEYFSETQRNKGNFPGRFSGRQFSNSRSEMNVSTLELGDSALYLCASSLEGQGIGEQFFGPGTRLTVL.

The rearrangement uses TRBV21-1 and TRBJ1-6. TRBV21-1 is described as a pseudogene. CDR3 length equals 16 residues. CDR3 sequence: CASSAPVGSYNSPLHF. CDR3 in DNA: TGTGCCAGCAGCGCCCCGGTAGGGTCCTATAATTCACCCCTCCACTTT.

The CDR3 spells CASSYGTGGTGELFF. The CDR3 DNA reads as TGTGCCAGCAGTTACGGGACAGGGGGCACCGGGGAGCTGTTTTTT. The rearrangement joins TRBV6-5 to TRBJ2-2; 11 positions match TRBD1. Germline lookup yields CDR1 MNHEY and CDR2 SVGAGI. The ends lost 2 bases at V and 4 bases at J; junction bases unmatched: 0. The length of the CDR3 is 15 residues.